These 9 T cell receptor beta chains originate from one sample sequenced in a study of blood T cell repertoires in COVID-19. TCRdb's copy holds only in-frame clones and misses some; the assay was immunoSEQ multiplex PCR. The sample shows a few hundred thousand clones, over 75% of them seen only once. Sequences were obtained from PBMCs or T cells enriched from blood (not recorded which). The source of these receptors is a man in his forties in a cohort exposed to, infected with or recovered from COVID-19 (not recorded which).

The chain recombines TRBV3-1 (or the pseudogene TRBV3-2) with TRBJ1-1, with TRBD1 as a possible D gene (5 bases). Trimming shortened V by 3 bases and J by 0 bases, and 8 bases separated the two germline ends. The CDR3 is 14 residues long. The germline gives CDR1 LGHDT, CDR2 YNNKEL (reference sequence). CDR3 nucleotide sequence: TGTGCCAGCAGCCAGAACAGGATGAACACTGAAGCTTTCTTT. The encoded protein is CASSQNRMNTEAFF.

This clone has just one count. The rearrangement links TRBV27 to TRBJ1-2; 9 nucleotides line up with TRBD1. The CDR3 spans 15 residues. V shed 2 bases, J shed 8 bases, and the junction held 9 bases outside the gene matches. Germline V gene data show CDR1 as MNHEY and CDR2 as SMNVEV (reference sequence). The chain's CDR3 is CASSLNYADRGGYTF. In nucleotides, the CDR3 is TGTGCCAGCAGTTTAAACTATGCGGACAGGGGCGGCTACACCTTC.

The J gene is TRBJ2-2, the V gene TRBV27; 8 bases agree with TRBD2. Trimming removed 5 bases from V and 4 bases from J; junction bases left unmatched: 15. The CDR3 covers 18 residues. The germline CDR1 and CDR2 sequences are MNHEY and SMNVEV (reference sequence). CDR3 sequence (DNA): TGTGCCAGCAGTCGACCCGGCGGGGGGCGGGCGGTCACCGGGGAGCTGTTTTTT. This sequence encodes CASSRPGGGRAVTGELFF.

The V and J genes are TRBV2 and TRBJ2-7; D is unclear. The ends were cut back, 6 bases at V and 9 bases at J, with 15 bases in the middle. Germline-derived CDR1 and CDR2 are SNHLY and FYNNEI. The CDR3 is 12 amino acids. CDR3 in DNA: TGTGCCAGCAGGCTTAGTTTAATGCGGCAGTACTTC. Residues: CASRLSLMRQYF.

The chain carries TRBV11-2 and TRBJ1-4; 9 bases agree with TRBD1. With V trimmed by 7 bases and J by 8 bases, 8 bases remained unmatched. The CDR3 consists of 14 residues. Germline V gene data show CDR1 as SGHAT and CDR2 as FQNNGV. This CDR3 is CASNLGQGREKLFF. DNA for the CDR3: TGTGCCAGCAATTTGGGACAGGGTAGGGAAAAACTGTTTTTT.

The rearrangement links TRBV27 to TRBJ2-7; perhaps TRBD2 as D (6 bases). Per germline, CDR1 MNHEY and CDR2 SMNVEV (reference sequence). Trimming took off 5 bases at V and 2 bases at J, with 13 bases between the two ends. This CDR3 has 14 amino acids. This CDR3 reads CASSPSGPPYEQYF. CDR3 nucleotides: TGTGCCAGCAGTCCCAGCGGGCCCCCCTACGAGCAGTACTTC.

The rearrangement uses TRBV6-1 and TRBJ1-4; TRBD1 matches at 8 bases. The V and J ends lost 2 bases and 10 bases, in that order; junction bases with no gene match: 12. This CDR3 spans 16 amino acids. The germline gives CDR1 MNHNS, CDR2 SASEGT. CDR3 protein: CASSELYGQGGGKLFF. The CDR3 DNA reads as TGTGCCAGCAGTGAATTATATGGACAGGGCGGGGGAAAACTGTTTTTT.

V gene TRBV7-8 combines with J gene TRBJ1-4; 7 bases match TRBD1. The germline gives CDR1 SGHVS, CDR2 FQNEAQ. The CDR3 is 15 residues long. J gave up 8 bases and V 2 bases, and 8 bases lay outside the gene matches. CDR3 DNA sequence: TGTGCCAGCAGCTTATACGGCCAGGGGGTCGAAAAACTGTTTTTT. It specifies CASSLYGQGVEKLFF. The whole variable domain, filled in from reference TRBV7-8 and TRBJ1-4, reads GAGVSQSPRYKVAKRGQDVALRCDPISGHVSLFWYQQALGQGPEFLTYFQNEAQLDKSGLPSDRFFAERPEGSVSTLKIQRTQQEDSAVYLCASSLYGQGVEKLFFGSGTQLSVL.

The V gene is TRBV28, the J gene TRBJ1-1; no definite D call. V lost 7 bases and J lost 1, with 16 bases in between. This CDR3 contains 15 residues. Germline CDR1 is MDHEN and CDR2 is SYDVKM. CDR3 sequence reads: CASTIGGPPNTEAFF. DNA of the CDR3: TGTGCCAGCACTATCGGAGGGCCGCCGAACACTGAAGCTTTCTTT.